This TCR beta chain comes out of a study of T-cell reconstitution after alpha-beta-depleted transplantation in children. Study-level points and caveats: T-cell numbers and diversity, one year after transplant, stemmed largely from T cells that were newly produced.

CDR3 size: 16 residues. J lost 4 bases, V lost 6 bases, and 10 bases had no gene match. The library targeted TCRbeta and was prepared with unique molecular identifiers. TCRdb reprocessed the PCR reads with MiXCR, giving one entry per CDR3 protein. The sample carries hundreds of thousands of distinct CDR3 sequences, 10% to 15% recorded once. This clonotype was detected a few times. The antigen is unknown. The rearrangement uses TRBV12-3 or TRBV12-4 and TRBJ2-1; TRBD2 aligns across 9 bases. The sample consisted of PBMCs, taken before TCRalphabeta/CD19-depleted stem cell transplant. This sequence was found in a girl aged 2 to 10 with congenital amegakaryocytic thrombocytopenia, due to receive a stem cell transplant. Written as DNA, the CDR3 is TGTGCCAGCAGAAGGTCCAGGACTAGCGTTTACAATGAGCAGTTCTTC. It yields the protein CASRRSRTSVYNEQFF.